Shown below are 9 T cell receptor beta chains from a single sample sequenced in a study of blood T cell repertoires in COVID-19. TCRdb's copy holds only in-frame clones and misses some; the assay was immunoSEQ multiplex PCR. The sample has roughly 200,000 clones; about 85% are singletons. The sequencing input was PBMCs or T cells enriched from blood (not recorded which). The receptors stem from a middle-aged woman in a cohort exposed to, infected with or recovered from COVID-19 (not recorded which).

CDR3 sequence reads: CATSDPYDTDTQYF. CDR3 bases: TGTGCCACCAGTGATCCCTACGACACAGATACGCAGTATTTT. The rearrangement links TRBV24-1 to TRBJ2-3, with unresolved D. Between the trimmed V and J ends, which lost 3 bases and 2 bases, there was a span of 8 bases. This CDR3 has 14 residues. Germline V CDR1 and CDR2: KGHDR, SFDVKD.

The chain has TRBV24-1 and TRBJ1-5; D unresolved. CDR1 and CDR2 from the germline V gene are KGHDR and SFDVKD. This CDR3 spans 15 amino acids. Trimming pared 3 bases from V and 0 bases from J, leaving 8 bases between. CDR3 region: CATSDGLLSNQPQHF. The CDR3 DNA sequence: TGTGCCACCAGTGATGGACTTCTTAGCAATCAGCCCCAGCATTTT.

CDR3 in amino acids: CASRVSGSSEQYF. In nucleotides, the CDR3 is TGTGCCAGCAGGGTTAGCGGGAGTAGCGAGCAGTACTTC. The V and J genes are TRBV6-5 and TRBJ2-7; the match to TRBD2 covers 9 bases. The CDR3 covers 13 residues. CDR1 is MNHEY and CDR2 is SVGAGI in the germline V gene. J gave up 6 bases and V 6 bases, and 6 bases lay outside the gene matches.

This chain uses TRBV11-2 with TRBJ2-3; TRBD2 matches at 10 bases. Trimming took 4 bases from V and 5 from J; bases not matched to a gene: 6. The CDR3 contains 15 residues. Germline V gives CDR1 SGHAT, CDR2 FQNNGV. As DNA, the CDR3 is TGTGCCAGCAGCTCCCTAGCGGGAGTGGGAGATACGCAGTATTTT. Its translation: CASSSLAGVGDTQYF.

The chain couples TRBV4-3 to TRBJ2-1, with a tentative D call TRBD2 (6 bases). The CDR3 extends over 16 amino acids. Germline values: CDR1 LGHNA, CDR2 YSLEER. Deletions cut 0 bases from V and 4 bases from J, with 13 bases between. This CDR3 is CASSQDVGGIYNEQFF. Written as DNA, the CDR3 is TGCGCCAGCAGCCAAGATGTGGGGGGAATTTACAATGAGCAGTTCTTC.

The chain recombines TRBV5-4 with TRBJ2-2, with 7 bases fitting TRBD1. Trimming took 3 bases from V and 6 from J; bases not matched to a gene: 5. Germline CDR1 and CDR2: SGHNT and YYREEE (reference sequence). This CDR3 is built from 14 residues. This CDR3 is CASSSTGRAGELFF. CDR3 in DNA: TGTGCCAGCAGCTCGACAGGGCGAGCCGGGGAGCTGTTTTTT.

This rearrangement joins TRBV4-3 to TRBJ1-1, with 8 bases matching TRBD1. After removal of 4 bases from V and 0 bases from J, the junction contained 10 bases not matched to a gene. Germline values: CDR1 LGHNA, CDR2 YSLEER. CDR3 length: 17 amino acids. The CDR3 nucleotides are TGCGCCAGCAGCCCATACGAGGACAGGGCCATGAACACTGAAGCTTTCTTT. This codes for CASSPYEDRAMNTEAFF.

The V and J genes are TRBV2 and TRBJ1-6; TRBD1 matches at 7 bases. The CDR3 contains 15 residues. V was clipped by 5 bases and J by 5 bases; unmatched bases: 6. Germline assignment: CDR1 SNHLY and CDR2 FYNNEI. CDR3: CASSKQGNDNSPLHF. In DNA form, the CDR3 reads TGTGCCAGCAGTAAACAGGGGAATGATAATTCACCCCTCCACTTT.

The chain couples TRBV5-1 to TRBJ1-2, with a weak D call TRBD1 (5 bases). Trimming cost V 0 bases and J 5 bases, with 8 bases left between them. In germline, CDR1 is SGHRS, CDR2 YFSETQ. The CDR3 totals 13 residues. The CDR3 region has the DNA TGCGCCAGCAGCTTGGGGGGCCCATATGGCTACACCTTC. Translating it yields CASSLGGPYGYTF.